The rows below give T cell receptor beta chains drawn from one sample of a study of blood T cell repertoires in COVID-19. This table comes from immunoSEQ multiplex PCR, and its TCRdb copy is limited to in-frame clones, with some not included. The data show roughly 300,000 clones, about nine tenths seen once. Sequencing was performed on PBMCs or T cells enriched from blood (not recorded which). These receptors originate from a woman in her 40s with acute COVID-19. CDR3s include the opening cysteine and the closing phenylalanine or tryptophan.

v_gene	len	j_gene	CDR3aa
TRBV18	14	TRBJ2-7	CASSPGQIYYEQYF
TRBV19	19	TRBJ1-4	CASSKSLGGQGERPEKLFF
TRBV5-1	14	TRBJ1-1	CASSPDSLNTEAFF
TRBV29-1	13	TRBJ1-2	CSAPLAGRDGYTF
TRBV6-4	16	TRBJ1-3	CASSIVVGGSGNTIYF
TRBV7-3	17	TRBJ1-4	CASSLSSGGARSEKLFF
TRBV20-1	13	TRBJ1-6	CSASDREYSPLHF
TRBV9	22	TRBJ2-3	CASSVSPMTLGTSGGAADTQYF
TRBV29-1	13	TRBJ1-1	CSTLEGARTEAFF
TRBV30	14	TRBJ1-4	CAWNHGQGGEKLFF
TRBV30	12	TRBJ2-5	CASRRFQETQYF
TRBV3-1/TRBV3-2	14	TRBJ1-1	CASSQGAGGGRAFF
TRBV11-3	13	TRBJ2-5	CASSPQGRETQYF
TRBV9	16	TRBJ2-2	CASSVGLATNTGELFF
TRBV6-6	15	TRBJ2-3	CASRLTGPSTDTQYF
TRBV5-1	14	TRBJ2-1	CASRLVQGAGEQFF
TRBV28	16	TRBJ1-2	CASSDTAGGRGRLYTF
TRBV6-4	13	TRBJ2-7	CAKHRDRVYEQYF
TRBV18	12	TRBJ2-1	CASSSLVDEQFF
TRBV20-1	13	TRBJ1-5	CSASPQGFQPQHF
TRBV30	16	TRBJ1-6	CAWRVVGGAGNSPLHF
TRBV7-9	12	TRBJ1-2	CASSLGGDGYTF
TRBV9	14	TRBJ2-5	CASSGLAVQETQYF
TRBV2	15	TRBJ1-2	CASSRNQGAVGGYTF
TRBV24-1	13	TRBJ1-1	CATSQARAIEAFF
TRBV5-4	14	TRBJ2-5	CASSRTGGIETQYF
TRBV24-1	14	TRBJ1-5	CATSDTGGNQPQHF